This section outlines one T cell receptor (beta chain) sequence together with its context. This record belongs to a study of blood T cell repertoires in COVID-19. Study-level information: Acute and convalescent COVID-19 specimens originated in the United States, Italy and Spain. From T cells, B-cell-depleted T cells, or PBMCs came the material, which was cDNA or gDNA.

As handled by the study authors: The authors estimated nucleated cell counts from reference gene primer amplification. Assay used: immunoSEQ multiplex PCR; TCRdb lists only in-frame clones, some missing. Clonal size and the V and J genes are those of that table, whereas D and trimming came from the DNA. The data show around 190,000 clones, around 89% seen once. V was pared by 2 bases and J by 6 bases, with 7 bases of the junction left unmatched. Germline V CDR1 and CDR2: SNHLY, FYNNEI. CDR3 length: 15 residues. The chain has TRBV2 and TRBJ2-1, with TRBD1 identical over 7 bases. Material for sequencing was peripheral blood. This TCR was sampled from a man aged 18 to 30 who had recovered from COVID-19. The CDR3 protein is CASSESGTASNEQFF. The CDR3 DNA sequence: TGTGCCAGCAGTGAATCCGGGACAGCGAGCAATGAGCAGTTCTTC.